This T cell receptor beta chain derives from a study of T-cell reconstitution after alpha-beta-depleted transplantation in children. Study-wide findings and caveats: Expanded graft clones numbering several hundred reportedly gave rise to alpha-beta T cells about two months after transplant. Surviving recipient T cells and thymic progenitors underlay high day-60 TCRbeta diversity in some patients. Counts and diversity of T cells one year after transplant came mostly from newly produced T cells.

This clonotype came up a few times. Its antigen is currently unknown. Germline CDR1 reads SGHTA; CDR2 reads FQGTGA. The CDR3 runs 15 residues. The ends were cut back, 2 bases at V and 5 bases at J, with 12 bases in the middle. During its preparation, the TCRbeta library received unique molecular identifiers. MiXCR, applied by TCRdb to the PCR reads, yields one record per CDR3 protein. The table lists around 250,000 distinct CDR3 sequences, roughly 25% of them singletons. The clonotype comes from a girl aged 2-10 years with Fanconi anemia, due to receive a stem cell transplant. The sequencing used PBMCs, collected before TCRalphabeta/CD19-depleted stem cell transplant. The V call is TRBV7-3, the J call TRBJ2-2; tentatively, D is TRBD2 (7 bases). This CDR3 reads CASSLDRRGTGELFF. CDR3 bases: TGTGCCAGCAGCTTAGACAGGCGGGGGACCGGGGAGCTGTTTTTT. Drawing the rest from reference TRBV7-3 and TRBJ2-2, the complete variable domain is GAGVSQTPSNKVTEKGKYVELRCDPISGHTALYWYRQSLGQGPEFLIYFQGTGAADDSGLPNDRFFAVRPEGSVSTLKIQRTERGDSAVYLCASSLDRRGTGELFFGEGSRLTVL.